This TCR beta chain is from a study of T cell responses to AZD1222 COVID-19 vaccine. Overall study findings and caveats: The donor group comprised mostly white British people and more females; the analysis possibly underestimated clonal diversity. Reportedly, nearly half of unique spike TCRs recognized epitopes outside B.1.351/B.1.1.7 mutations. Baseline testing showed seropositivity in only a handful of AZD1222 recipients.

A remark on this clone: Antigen unknown.

The data were produced by immunoSEQ multiplex PCR, yet TCRdb's version contains in-frame clones alone and is incomplete. Of roughly 140,000 clones in the sample, more than 70% are singletons; the top ten hold about 3.4%. The input for sequencing was peripheral blood, taken 28 days after the second AZD1222 dose. This TCR derives from an adult who received the AZD1222 COVID-19 vaccine.

The CDR3 coding sequence is TGTGCCAGCTCACCTACCGCGACAGACGAAAAACTGTTTTTT. Protein: CASSPTATDEKLFF. The V call is TRBV18, the J call TRBJ1-4; weak D call: TRBD1 (5 bases). Trimming took off 3 bases at V and 8 bases at J, with 13 bases between the two ends. This CDR3 is built from 14 residues. The V gene's germline CDR1 is KGHSH and CDR2 LQKENI.